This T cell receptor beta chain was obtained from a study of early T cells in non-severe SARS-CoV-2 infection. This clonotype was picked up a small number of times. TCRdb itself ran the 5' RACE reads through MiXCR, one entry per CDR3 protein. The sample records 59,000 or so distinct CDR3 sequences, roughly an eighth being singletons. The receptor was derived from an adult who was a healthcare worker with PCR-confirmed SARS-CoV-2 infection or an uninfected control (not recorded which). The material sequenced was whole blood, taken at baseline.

The CDR3 DNA sequence: TGTGCCAGCTCGACAGACATGAACACTGAAGCTTTCTTT. Protein sequence: CASSTDMNTEAFF. The chain employs TRBV27 and TRBJ1-1; D possibly corresponds to TRBD1 (5 bases). Germline-derived CDR1 and CDR2 are MNHEY and SMNVEV (reference sequence). The CDR3 runs 13 residues. With 8 bases removed from V and 0 bases from J, the gap between germline ends came to 10 bases.